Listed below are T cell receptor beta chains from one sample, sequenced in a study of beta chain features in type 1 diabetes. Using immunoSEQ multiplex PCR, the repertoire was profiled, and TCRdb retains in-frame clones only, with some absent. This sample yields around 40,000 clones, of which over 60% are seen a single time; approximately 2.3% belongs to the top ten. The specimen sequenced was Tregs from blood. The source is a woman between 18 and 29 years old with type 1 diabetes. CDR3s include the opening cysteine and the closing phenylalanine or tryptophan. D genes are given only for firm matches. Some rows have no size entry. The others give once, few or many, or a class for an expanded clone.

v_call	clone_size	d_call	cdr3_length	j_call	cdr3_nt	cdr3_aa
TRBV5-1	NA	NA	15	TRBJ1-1	TGCGCCAGCAGCTCGCGGGAATGGGCGGCGACTGAAGCTTTCTTT	CASSSREWAATEAFF
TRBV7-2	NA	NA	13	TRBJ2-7	TGTGCCAGCAGCTGGAGACAGGTGGGAGAGCAGTACTTC	CASSWRQVGEQYF
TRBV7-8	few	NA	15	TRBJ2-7	TGTGCCAGCAGCTCGCTAGGACAGTCGTCCTACGAGCAGTACTTC	CASSSLGQSSYEQYF
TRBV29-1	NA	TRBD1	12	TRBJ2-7	TGCAGCGTTGAAGATCAGGGGGACGAGCAGTACTTC	CSVEDQGDEQYF
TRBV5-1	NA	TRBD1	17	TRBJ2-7	TGCGCCAGCAGCTTTTCGAGTGGGACAGCGTCCCCCTACGAGCAGTACTTC	CASSFSSGTASPYEQYF
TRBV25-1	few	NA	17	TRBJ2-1	TGTGCCAGCAGCCCAACCGGTGGGCGGGGCTCCTACAATGAGCAGTTCTTC	CASSPTGGRGSYNEQFF
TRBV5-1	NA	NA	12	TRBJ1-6	TGCGCCAGCAGCTCAGAGGGCTCACCCCTCCACTTT	CASSSEGSPLHF
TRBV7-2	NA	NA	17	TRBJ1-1	TGTGCCAGCAGCGACCTGCGGGCCCGACGGGTGAACACTGAAGCTTTCTTT	CASSDLRARRVNTEAFF
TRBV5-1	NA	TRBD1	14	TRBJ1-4	TGCGCCAGCGGTACGGGACAGGGCTTCGAAAAACTGTTTTTT	CASGTGQGFEKLFF
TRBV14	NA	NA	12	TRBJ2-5	TGTGCCAGCAGCCAAGTCATGGAGACCCAGTACTTC	CASSQVMETQYF
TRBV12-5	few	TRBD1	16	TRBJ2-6	TGTGCTAGTGGGGGACAGGGGCTAGCTGGGGCCAACGTCCTGACTTTC	CASGGQGLAGANVLTF
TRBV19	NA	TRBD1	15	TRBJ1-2	TGTGCCAGTAGCCAACAGGGGGGGCTCGAGAATGGCTACACCTTC	CASSQQGGLENGYTF
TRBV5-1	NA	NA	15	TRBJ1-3	TGCGCCAGCAGCCTACCTGACATTTCTGGAAACACCATATATTTT	CASSLPDISGNTIYF
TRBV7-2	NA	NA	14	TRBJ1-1	TGTGCCAGCACCCAAAGTCAGGGGCGCACTGAAGCTTTCTTT	CASTQSQGRTEAFF